This T cell receptor beta chain was identified during a study of blood T cells in healthy people across ages. This clonotype was detected many times. The authors ran a second PCR of about 6 to 11 cycles using a sample-barcoded 5' primer and a J-beta primer mix. Each CDR3 protein is one row after TCRdb ran MiXCR on the 5' RACE reads. In the table there are roughly 1,800,000 distinct CDR3 sequences, roughly 52% of which are singletons. The sequenced material came from blood. This receptor was obtained from a woman aged 40 to 49 in good health.

Written as DNA, the CDR3 is TGCAGCGTCGATGGGACAGGGGGCAATGAGCAGTTCTTC. Protein product: CSVDGTGGNEQFF. The chain combines TRBV29-1 with TRBJ2-1; 11 positions agree with TRBD1. CDR3 size: 13 residues. V shed 6 bases and J 6 bases; nucleotides not matched to a gene: 4. Germline assignment: CDR1 SQVTM and CDR2 ANQGSEA.